The TCR beta chain described here comes from a study of spatial heterogeneity in lung cancer. This clonotype was found many times. CDR3 length: 13 amino acids. Trimming removed 2 bases at V and 6 bases at J, with 13 bases between. Germline CDR1 and CDR2: SQVTM and ANQGSEA. Time point indicated: blood at routine non-recurrence follow-up after resection. TCRs were sequenced from unsorted whole RNA of tumor, nontumor lung or PBMC. TCRdb redid the calling of the 5' RACE reads with MiXCR, one entry per CDR3 protein. The data hold around 47,000 distinct CDR3 sequences, with less than 9.5% observed a single time.

The sequenced sample was PBMCs, obtained at follow-up. This TCR was sampled from a female donor with early-stage non-small cell lung cancer. The V call is TRBV29-1, the J call TRBJ2-5, with a tentative D call TRBD1 (5 bases). In DNA form, the CDR3 reads TGCAGCGTTGAACGGCAGGGCGGCCAGACCCAGTACTTC. Translation: CSVERQGGQTQYF.